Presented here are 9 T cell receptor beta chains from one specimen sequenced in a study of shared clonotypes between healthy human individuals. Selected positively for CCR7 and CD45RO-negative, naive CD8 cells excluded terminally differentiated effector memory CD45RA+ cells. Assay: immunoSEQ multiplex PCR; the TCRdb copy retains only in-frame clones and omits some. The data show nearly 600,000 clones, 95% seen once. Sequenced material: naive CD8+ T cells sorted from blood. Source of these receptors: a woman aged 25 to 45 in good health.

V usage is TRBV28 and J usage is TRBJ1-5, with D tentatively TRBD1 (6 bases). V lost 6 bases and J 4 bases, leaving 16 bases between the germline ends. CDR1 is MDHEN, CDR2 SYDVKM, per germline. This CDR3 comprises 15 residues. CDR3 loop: CASRKQGVRNQPQHF. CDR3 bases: TGTGCCAGCAGAAAACAGGGAGTACGGAATCAGCCCCAGCATTTT.

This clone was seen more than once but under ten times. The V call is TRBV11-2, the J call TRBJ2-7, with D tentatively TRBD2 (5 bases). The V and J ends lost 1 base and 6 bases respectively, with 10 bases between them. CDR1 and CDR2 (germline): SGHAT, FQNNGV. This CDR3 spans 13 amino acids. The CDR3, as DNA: TGTGCCAGCAGCTTAGTCCTAGCAGGCGAGCAGTACTTC. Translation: CASSLVLAGEQYF.

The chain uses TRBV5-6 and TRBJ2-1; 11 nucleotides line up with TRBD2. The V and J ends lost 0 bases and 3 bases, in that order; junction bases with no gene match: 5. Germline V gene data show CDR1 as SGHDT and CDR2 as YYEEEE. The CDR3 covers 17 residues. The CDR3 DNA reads TGTGCCAGCAGCTTGGCCGGGACTAGCGGATACTACAATGAGCAGTTCTTC. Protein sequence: CASSLAGTSGYYNEQFF.

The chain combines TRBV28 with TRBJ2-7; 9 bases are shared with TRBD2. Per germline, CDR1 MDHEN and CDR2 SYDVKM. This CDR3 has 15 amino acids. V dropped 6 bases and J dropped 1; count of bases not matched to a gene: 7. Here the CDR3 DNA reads TGTGCCAGCAGCCTAGGACTAGCGATTTCCTACGAGCAGTACTTC. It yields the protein CASSLGLAISYEQYF.

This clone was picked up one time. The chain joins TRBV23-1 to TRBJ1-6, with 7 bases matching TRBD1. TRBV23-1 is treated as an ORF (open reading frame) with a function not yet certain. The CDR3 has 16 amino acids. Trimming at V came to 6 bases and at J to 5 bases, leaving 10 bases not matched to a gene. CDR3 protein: CASRLLRTGDNSPLHF. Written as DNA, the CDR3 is TGCGCCAGCAGACTACTACGGACAGGAGATAATTCACCCCTCCACTTT.

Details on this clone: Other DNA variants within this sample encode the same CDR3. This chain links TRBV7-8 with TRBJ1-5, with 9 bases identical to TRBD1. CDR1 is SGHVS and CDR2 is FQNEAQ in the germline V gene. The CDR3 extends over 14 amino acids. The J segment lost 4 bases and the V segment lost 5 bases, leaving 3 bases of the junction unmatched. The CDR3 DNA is TGTGCCAGCAGCCTCGGACAGGGGAATCAGCCCCAGCATTTT. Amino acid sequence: CASSLGQGNQPQHF.

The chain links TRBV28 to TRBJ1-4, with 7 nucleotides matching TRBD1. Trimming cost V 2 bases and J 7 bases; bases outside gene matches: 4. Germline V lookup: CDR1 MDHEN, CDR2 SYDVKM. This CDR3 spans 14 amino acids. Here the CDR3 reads CASSLRGLGEKLFF. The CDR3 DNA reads TGTGCCAGCAGTTTAAGGGGGCTTGGTGAAAAACTGTTTTTT.

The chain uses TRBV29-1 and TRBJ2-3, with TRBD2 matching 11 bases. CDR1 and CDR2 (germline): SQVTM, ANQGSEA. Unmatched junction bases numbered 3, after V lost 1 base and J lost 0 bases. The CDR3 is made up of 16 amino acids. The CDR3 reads CSVEGLAGPSTDTQYF. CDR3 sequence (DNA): TGCAGCGTTGAAGGACTAGCGGGACCCAGCACAGATACGCAGTATTTT.

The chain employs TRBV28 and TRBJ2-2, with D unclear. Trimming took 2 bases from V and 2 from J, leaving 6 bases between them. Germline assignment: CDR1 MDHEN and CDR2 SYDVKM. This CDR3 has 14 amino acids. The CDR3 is CASSLRENTGELFF. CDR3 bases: TGTGCCAGCAGTTTAAGGGAAAACACCGGGGAGCTGTTTTTT.